This T cell receptor (beta chain) comes out of a study of post-analysis software for immune sequencing data. Study-wide results and limits: Patients carried roughly 5 TRBV segments more frequently than controls did, and TRBV5-6, TRBV5-1 and TRBV20-1 were among them. Relative to controls, patients with multiple sclerosis showed significantly lower normalized Chao1 diversity. F measure showed strong co-clustering of same-batch samples.

As regards this clonotype: Antigen unknown. A read error is possible here, since a much larger clone lies one base away.

In germline, CDR1 is SQVTM, CDR2 ANQGSEA. Trimming took off 3 bases at V and 13 bases at J, with 28 bases between the two ends. This CDR3 comprises 16 residues. Unique-molecular-identifier-tagged TCR beta cDNA libraries were used. A single record per CDR3 protein comes from TCRdb applying MiXCR to the PCR reads. The data show more than 500,000 distinct CDR3 sequences, less than 40% seen once. The receptor was derived from a girl aged 2 to 17 with multiple sclerosis. The sample was blood. The V call is TRBV29-1, the J call TRBJ2-1; D might be TRBD2 (7 bases). This CDR3 is CSVDSLGGREEETQFF. CDR3 sequence (DNA): TGCAGCGTTGATTCCCTGGGGGGGCGAGAGGAAGAGACCCAGTTCTTC.